The present entry profiles one T cell receptor beta chain with its context. What it binds is unknown. This entry comes from a study of radiation and T cells in renal cell carcinoma. About the research overall: Nephrectomy followed 15 Gy stereotactic body radiation by 4 weeks. Findings and limits, study-wide: Without pretreatment biopsies, baseline tumor clonotype presence was undetermined. From baseline, blood top tumor clonotypes peaked at 2 weeks post-radiation.

The method was immunoSEQ multiplex PCR; TCRdb's version includes in-frame clones alone and lacks a portion of them. The repertoire includes about 130,000 clones, around 82% of them detected once, and around 6.1% sits in the top ten. The germline V gene has CDR1 MRHNA and CDR2 SNTAGT. CDR3 length: 15 amino acids. V lost 2 bases and J 6 bases, leaving 16 bases between the germline ends. The sample's time point: blood 2 weeks post-SBRT. The treatment is: 15 Gy SBRT to primary tumor, nephrectomy 4 weeks later. The patient's renal cell carcinoma had clear cell pathology. The sequence was obtained from a man aged 45-65 years with renal cell carcinoma. The chain couples TRBV6-4 to TRBJ1-2, with a possible D match to TRBD1 (6 bases). This material consisted of blood, taken from a patient whose treatment included radiotherapy and nephrectomy. CDR3 sequence reads: CASSDGWGPSDGYTF. The CDR3 nucleotides are TGTGCCAGCAGTGACGGGTGGGGGCCGTCTGATGGCTACACCTTC.